Below, 25 T cell receptor beta chains from the same sample are listed, as sequenced in a study of low-dose radiotherapy and immunotherapy resistance in tumors. TRAV- and TRBV-specific primers, spanning alpha and beta chains, primed first-strand cDNA. TCRs were amplified for roughly 20 PCR cycles with a constant-region primer and V-primer adapter. TCRdb processed the reads anew with MiXCR; each CDR3 protein has one entry. The sample lists about 58,000 distinct CDR3 sequences; about 23% were seen once. Regarding time point: after trial treatment. The treatment is: LDRT plus nivolumab, ipilimumab, low-dose cyclophosphamide and aspirin (RACIN trial). The source material was PBMCs, sampled after low-dose radiotherapy plus immunotherapy. The receptors were sampled from a male donor with prostate cancer.

The sample holds many counts of this clonotype. The chain employs TRBV5-1 and TRBJ2-2; 10 bases match TRBD2. The germline gives CDR1 SGHRS, CDR2 YFSETQ. This CDR3 comprises 16 residues. V lost 3 bases to trimming and J lost 1 base; unmatched junction nucleotides: 3. The CDR3 here is CASSSLAGGNTGELFF. The CDR3 coding sequence is TGCGCCAGCAGCTCCTTAGCGGGAGGGAACACCGGGGAGCTGTTTTTT.

The chain couples TRBV6-6 to TRBJ2-7; TRBD1 aligns across 9 bases. This CDR3 has 16 amino acids. J gave up 2 bases and V 2 bases, and 7 bases lay outside the gene matches. Germline loops: CDR1 MNHNY, CDR2 SVGAGI (reference sequence). CDR3 loop: CASSYGGTGSPYEQYF. The CDR3 DNA reads TGTGCCAGCAGTTACGGGGGGACAGGGTCCCCCTACGAGCAGTACTTC.

This clonotype was recorded many times. CDR3: CASRETGVNTEAFF. CDR3 DNA: TGTGCCAGCAGAGAGACAGGGGTGAACACTGAAGCTTTCTTT. The V gene is TRBV6-2 or TRBV6-3, the J gene TRBJ1-1; TRBD1 aligns across 8 bases. V was clipped by 6 bases and J by 0 bases; unmatched bases: 3. The CDR3 is 14 residues long. The germline V gene encodes CDR1 MNHEY and CDR2 SVGEGT.

The chain joins TRBV5-1 to TRBJ2-5, with 12 bases aligning to TRBD2. Germline assignment: CDR1 SGHRS and CDR2 YFSETQ. With 0 bases clipped from V and 1 base from J, the junction kept 4 bases outside the gene matches. CDR3 length: 17 amino acids. The chain's CDR3 is CASSLGQLAGGQETQYF. CDR3 in DNA: TGCGCCAGCAGCTTGGGCCAACTAGCGGGGGGCCAAGAGACCCAGTACTTC.

Only a few counts were recorded for this clonotype. This rearrangement joins TRBV6-1 to TRBJ1-6; the D gene is possibly TRBD1 (5 bases). The CDR3 has 14 amino acids. Germline CDR1 is MNHNS and CDR2 is SASEGT. Between the trimmed V and J ends, which lost 6 bases and 9 bases, there was a span of 15 bases. The CDR3 DNA reads TGTGCCAGCAGGGAGCAGGGCTGGGCTTCACCCCTCCACTTT. Residues: CASREQGWASPLHF.

This clonotype appeared many times. V is TRBV27 and J is TRBJ2-3; 10 bases match TRBD2. Germline CDR1 and CDR2: MNHEY and SMNVEV (reference sequence). The CDR3 consists of 16 residues. V lost 11 bases to trimming and J lost 1 base; unmatched junction nucleotides: 12. Here the CDR3 reads CARRGLAEEGTDTQYF. The CDR3 DNA is TGTGCCCGGCGAGGACTAGCGGAGGAGGGCACAGATACGCAGTATTTT.

This clonotype has at least ten counts. The chain carries TRBV20-1 and TRBJ2-3, with 11 bases that match TRBD2. Germline assignment: CDR1 DFQATT and CDR2 SNEGSKA (reference sequence). The CDR3 runs 15 residues. V shed 7 bases and J 1 base; nucleotides not matched to a gene: 7. The chain's CDR3 is CSVVSGRARTDTQYF. As DNA, the CDR3 is TGCAGTGTCGTTAGCGGGAGGGCCCGCACAGATACGCAGTATTTT.

Relative to its sample, this clonotype is medium-sized. The chain employs TRBV29-1 and TRBJ2-7; 8 nucleotides line up with TRBD1. The CDR3 runs to 14 residues. V lost 4 bases to trimming and J lost 6 bases; unmatched junction nucleotides: 11. Germline assignment: CDR1 SQVTM and CDR2 ANQGSEA. Here the CDR3 DNA reads TGCAGCGTTGCCGGGACAGGCGGCCTGGGCGAGCAGTACTTC. Translation gives CSVAGTGGLGEQYF.

In its sample, this clonotype was seen many times. The rearrangement uses TRBV20-1 and TRBJ2-1, with D perhaps TRBD2 (6 bases). The CDR3 length is 14 residues. Trimming stripped 0 bases from V and 6 bases from J, with 12 bases between. Germline CDR1 DFQATT, CDR2 SNEGSKA (reference sequence). The CDR3 loop reads CSARDTQGGNEQFF. The CDR3 DNA sequence: TGCAGTGCTAGAGATACCCAGGGAGGCAATGAGCAGTTCTTC.

The gene calls are TRBV11-2 and TRBJ2-3; TRBD1 agrees at 7 bases. The ends lost 5 bases at V and 5 bases at J; junction bases unmatched: 7. Germline V gene data show CDR1 as SGHAT and CDR2 as FQNNGV. The CDR3 runs 14 residues. As DNA, the CDR3 is TGTGCCAGCAGCCGACCCCGACAGGGAGATACGCAGTATTTT. Residues: CASSRPRQGDTQYF.

The sample holds many counts of this clonotype. V gene TRBV11-3 combines with J gene TRBJ2-1; the D call may be TRBD1 or TRBD2 (5 bases each). CDR1 is SGHNT, CDR2 YENEEA, per germline. Trimming took off 0 bases at V and 4 bases at J, with 10 bases between the two ends. The CDR3 loop spans 15 amino acids. In DNA, the CDR3 is TGTGCCAGCAGCTTAGATGGCAGGGAGTACAATGAGCAGTTCTTC. This gives the protein CASSLDGREYNEQFF.

As for this clonotype: At one end the junction does not follow the germline gene, possibly because of a read error. J is TRBJ1-1 and V is TRBV6-2 or TRBV6-3; possible D gene TRBD1, 5 bases. Germline V CDR1 and CDR2: MNHEY, SVGEGT. The CDR3 covers 14 residues. The DNA of the CDR3 is TGTGCCAGCAGAGGGGCGGGGTCGAACACTGAATCTTTCTTT. It encodes CASRGAGSNTESFF.

V usage is TRBV5-1 and J usage is TRBJ2-3, with TRBD2 matching over 10 bases. The junction had 13 bases not matched to a gene; V was cut back by 7 bases and J by 5 bases. Germline V lookup: CDR1 SGHRS, CDR2 YFSETQ. The CDR3 extends over 16 amino acids. The CDR3, as DNA: TGCGCCAGCCGATTCGGGGGCCTAGCGGGAGAAGATACGCAGTATTTT. Its protein product is CASRFGGLAGEDTQYF.

This clonotype was seen ten or more times. The gene calls are TRBV5-1 and TRBJ1-4, with a weak D call TRBD1 (6 bases). The germline V gene has CDR1 SGHRS and CDR2 YFSETQ. Deletions cut 0 bases from V and 0 bases from J, with 12 bases between. The CDR3 covers 17 residues. The CDR3 spells CASSLVVGAATNEKLFF. DNA for the CDR3: TGCGCCAGCAGCTTGGTAGTGGGGGCCGCAACTAATGAAAAACTGTTTTTT.

This rearrangement joins TRBV30 to TRBJ2-7; possibly TRBD1 or TRBD2 for D (5 bases each). V was cut by 4 bases and J by 6 bases, with 16 bases left in between. Looked up from germline, CDR1 is GTSNPN and CDR2 is SVGIG (reference sequence). The CDR3 runs to 13 residues. The CDR3 region has the DNA TGTGCCTGGAAAGCCGGGTCTGGGACCGAGCAGTACTTC. This sequence encodes CAWKAGSGTEQYF.

This clonotype was recorded at least ten times. The rearrangement links TRBV27 to TRBJ2-7; unclear D gene. From germline, CDR1 is MNHEY and CDR2 SMNVEV (reference sequence). The CDR3 has 11 residues. V lost 11 bases to trimming and J lost 5 bases, with 13 bases between them. CDR3 in DNA: TGTGCCCCCCTGTGGGTCGACGAGCAGTACTTC. It codes for CAPLWVDEQYF.

As regards this clonotype: A far bigger clonotype differs at one base, so this is likely a read error. This chain uses TRBV7-9 with TRBJ2-7, with TRBD2 matching over 12 bases. In germline, CDR1 is SEHNR, CDR2 FQNEAQ (reference sequence). V lost 6 bases to trimming and J lost 7 bases; unmatched junction nucleotides: 10. The CDR3 loop spans 15 amino acids. CDR3 protein: CASRQTSGGGDEQYF. CDR3 DNA: TGTGCCAGCAGACAGACTAGCGGGGGCGGGGATGAGCAGTACTTC.

The CDR3 nucleotides read TGTGCCAGCAGTGTGTCTAGCGGGGGGGCGGGTGAGCAGTTCTTC. It encodes CASSVSSGGAGEQFF. The rearrangement links TRBV2 to TRBJ2-1, with 12 positions matching TRBD2. After removal of 4 bases from V and 9 bases from J, the junction contained 7 bases not matched to a gene. The CDR3 is made up of 15 amino acids. Germline V gene lookup returns CDR1 SNHLY and CDR2 FYNNEI. Supplemented by reference TRBV2 and TRBJ2-1, the full variable domain reads EPEVTQTPSHQVTQMGQEVILRCVPISNHLYFYWYRQILGQKVEFLVSFYNNEISEKSEIFDDQFSVERPDGSNFTLKIRSTKLEDSAMYFCASSVSSGGAGEQFFGPGTRLTVL.

Points on this clonotype: A far larger clone is only one base removed, so a read error is likely. This chain connects TRBV23-1 to TRBJ2-5, with D possibly being TRBD1 or TRBD2 (5 bases each). TRBV23-1 is treated as an ORF (open reading frame) with a function not yet certain. The CDR3 length is 17 residues. Deletions cut 6 bases from V and 6 bases from J, with 26 bases between. DNA of the CDR3: TGCGCCAGCAGCCAAGATGTTGCGTGGGGGTGGCGGAAGACCCAGTACTTC. Its protein product is CASSQDVAWGWRKTQYF.

This clonotype has ten or more counts. The chain recombines TRBV18 with TRBJ2-7; TRBD1 aligns across 9 bases. V was pared by 6 bases and J by 5 bases, with 8 bases of the junction left unmatched. There are 14 residues in the CDR3. Per the germline V gene, CDR1 is KGHSH and CDR2 is LQKENI. As DNA, the CDR3 is TGTGCCAGCTCCCTCGACAGGGGGAAGGACGAGCAGTACTTC. This encodes CASSLDRGKDEQYF.

This clonotype was counted ten times or more. The chain joins TRBV6-1 to TRBJ1-2; D gene ambiguous. CDR3 size: 13 residues. The V and J ends lost 3 bases and 8 bases respectively, with 13 bases between them. The germline V gene has CDR1 MNHNS and CDR2 SASEGT. The DNA for the CDR3 is TGTGCCAGCAGTGACCAGGCGGGGAGGGGCTACACCTTC. Protein product: CASSDQAGRGYTF.

This clonotype showed up many times. This chain uses TRBV20-1 with TRBJ2-1; weak D call: TRBD2 (6 bases). Deletions cut 3 bases from V and 0 bases from J, with 15 bases between. The CDR3 totals 16 residues. The germline gives CDR1 DFQATT, CDR2 SNEGSKA (reference sequence). The CDR3 bases are TGCAGTGCTAGTAGCGGACACTCAAGCTCCTACAATGAGCAGTTCTTC. Translated: CSASSGHSSSYNEQFF.

This clonotype has a count of ten or more. The chain carries TRBV11-3 and TRBJ2-3, with 8 positions matching TRBD2. Looked up from germline, CDR1 is SGHNT and CDR2 is YENEEA. J was trimmed by 0 bases and V by 5 bases; bases with no gene match: 1. The CDR3 consists of 14 residues. The CDR3 protein is CASSRGGSTDTQYF. Written as DNA, the CDR3 is TGTGCCAGCAGCCGCGGGGGGAGCACAGATACGCAGTATTTT.

As regards this clonotype: A far more abundant clone sits one base away, making this likely a read error. CDR3 bases: TGTGCCAGCAGCTTAGAAGTCGGACTAGCGGGGGGGCAAAATGAGCAGTACTTC. Its protein is CASSLEVGLAGGQNEQYF. The chain couples TRBV7-6 to TRBJ2-7; 15 bases line up with TRBD2. Germline V gives CDR1 SGHVS, CDR2 FNYEAQ. The CDR3 contains 18 residues. After removal of 1 base from V and 7 bases from J, the junction contained 11 bases not matched to a gene.

Only a few counts were recorded for this clonotype. The chain combines TRBV5-1 with TRBJ2-7; 15 nucleotides line up with TRBD2. Trimming took 4 bases from V and 0 from J; bases not matched to a gene: 5. Germline V gene lookup returns CDR1 SGHRS and CDR2 YFSETQ. This CDR3 has 17 residues. The CDR3 here is CASSPGLAGGTSYEQYF. The CDR3 coding sequence is TGCGCCAGCAGCCCGGGACTAGCGGGGGGTACCTCCTACGAGCAGTACTTC.